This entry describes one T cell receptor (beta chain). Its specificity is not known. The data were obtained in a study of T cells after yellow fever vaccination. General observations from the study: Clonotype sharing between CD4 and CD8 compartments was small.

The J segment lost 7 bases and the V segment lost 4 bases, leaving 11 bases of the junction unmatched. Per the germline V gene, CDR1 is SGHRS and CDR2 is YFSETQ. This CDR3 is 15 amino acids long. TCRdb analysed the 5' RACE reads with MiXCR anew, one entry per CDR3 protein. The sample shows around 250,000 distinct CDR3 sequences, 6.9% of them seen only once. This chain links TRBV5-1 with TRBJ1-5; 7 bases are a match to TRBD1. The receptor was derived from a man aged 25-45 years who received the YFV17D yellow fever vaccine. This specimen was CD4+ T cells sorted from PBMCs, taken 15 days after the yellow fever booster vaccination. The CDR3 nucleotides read TGCGCCAGCAGCCCCAGGACAGGCGGTAACCAGCCCCAGCATTTT. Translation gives CASSPRTGGNQPQHF.